This T cell receptor (beta chain) came from a study of T cells in Graves' hyperthyroidism and ophthalmopathy. Broader study findings: Most clonotypes that expanded in the thyroid above 0.001 also showed up in blood.

The CDR3 is made up of 14 amino acids. In germline, CDR1 is SGHTA, CDR2 FQGTGA. The V and J ends lost 5 bases and 5 bases respectively, with 15 bases between them. Amplification of TCR beta CDR3 regions used RNA as the template. The TCR CDR3 was amplified in a first-round RT-PCR using the HTBI primer set. TCRdb reprocessed the multiplex PCR reads via MiXCR and lists one record per CDR3 protein. This table has hundreds of thousands of distinct CDR3 sequences, roughly 15% appearing once. The study defined stable Graves' hyperthyroidism as no ophthalmopathy progression within 18 months. This clonotype turned up a few times. Its specificity is unknown.

The chain uses TRBV7-3 and TRBJ2-5; D may be TRBD1 or TRBD2 (5 bases each). The sample was blood. The receptor was isolated from a woman under 30 with Graves' hyperthyroidism. The CDR3 bases are TGTGCCAGCAGCAATGGGACCTTCGCGGAGACCCAGTACTTC. Amino acid sequence: CASSNGTFAETQYF.